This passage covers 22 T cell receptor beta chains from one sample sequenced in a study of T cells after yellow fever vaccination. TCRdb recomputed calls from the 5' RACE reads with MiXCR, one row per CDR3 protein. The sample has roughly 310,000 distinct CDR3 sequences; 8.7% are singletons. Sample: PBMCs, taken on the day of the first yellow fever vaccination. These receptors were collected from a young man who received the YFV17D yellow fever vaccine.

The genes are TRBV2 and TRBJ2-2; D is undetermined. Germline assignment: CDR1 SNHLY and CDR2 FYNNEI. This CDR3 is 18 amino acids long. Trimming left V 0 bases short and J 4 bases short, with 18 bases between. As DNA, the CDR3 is TGTGCCAGCAGTGAAGCGCTTTTGATAGTAAGAGGCACCGGGGAGCTGTTTTTT. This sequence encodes CASSEALLIVRGTGELFF.

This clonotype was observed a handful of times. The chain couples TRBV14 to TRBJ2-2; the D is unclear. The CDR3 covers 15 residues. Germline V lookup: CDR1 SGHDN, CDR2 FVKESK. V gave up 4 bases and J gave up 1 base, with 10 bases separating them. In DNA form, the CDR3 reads TGTGCCAGCAGCCCCCTGGGTAGGAACACCGGGGAGCTGTTTTTT. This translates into CASSPLGRNTGELFF.

The CDR3 reads CASHITGQRGGETQYF. In DNA form, the CDR3 reads TGCGCCAGCCACATTACCGGACAGAGAGGGGGAGAGACCCAGTACTTC. This chain uses TRBV5-1 with TRBJ2-5, with D perhaps TRBD1 (6 bases). Per the germline V gene, CDR1 is SGHRS and CDR2 is YFSETQ. The CDR3 has 16 residues. The V and J ends lost 7 bases and 4 bases respectively, with 23 bases between them.

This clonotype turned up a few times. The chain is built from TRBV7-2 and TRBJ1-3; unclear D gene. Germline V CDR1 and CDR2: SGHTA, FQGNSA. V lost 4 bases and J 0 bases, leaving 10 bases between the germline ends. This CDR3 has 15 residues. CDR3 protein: CASSSQTSSGNTIYF. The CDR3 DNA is TGTGCCAGCAGCTCCCAAACCAGCTCTGGAAACACCATATATTTT. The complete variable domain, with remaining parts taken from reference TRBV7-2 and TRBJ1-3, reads GAGVSQSPSNKVTEKGKDVELRCDPISGHTALYWYRQSLGQGLEFLIYFQGNSAPDKSGLPSDRFSAERTGGSVSTLTIQRTQQEDSAVYLCASSSQTSSGNTIYFGEGSWLTVV.

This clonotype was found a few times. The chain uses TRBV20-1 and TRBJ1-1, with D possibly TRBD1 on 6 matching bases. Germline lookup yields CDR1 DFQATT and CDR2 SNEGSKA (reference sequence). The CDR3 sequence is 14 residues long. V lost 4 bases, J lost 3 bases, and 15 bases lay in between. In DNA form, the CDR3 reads TGCAGTGCTATCACAGGGAGCTCTTACACTGAAGCTTTCTTT. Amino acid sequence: CSAITGSSYTEAFF.

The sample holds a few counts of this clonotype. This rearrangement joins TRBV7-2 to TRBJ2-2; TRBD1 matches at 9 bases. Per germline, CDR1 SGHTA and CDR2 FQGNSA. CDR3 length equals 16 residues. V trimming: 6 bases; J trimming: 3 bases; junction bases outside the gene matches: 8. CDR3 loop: CASRLTGGEYTGELFF. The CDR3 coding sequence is TGTGCCAGCAGGCTGACAGGGGGGGAATACACCGGGGAGCTGTTTTTT.

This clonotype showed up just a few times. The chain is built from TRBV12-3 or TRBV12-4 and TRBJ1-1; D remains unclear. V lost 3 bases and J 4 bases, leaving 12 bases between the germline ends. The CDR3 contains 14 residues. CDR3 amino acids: CASSFWGEATEAFF. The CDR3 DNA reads TGTGCCAGCAGTTTCTGGGGTGAGGCCACTGAAGCTTTCTTT.

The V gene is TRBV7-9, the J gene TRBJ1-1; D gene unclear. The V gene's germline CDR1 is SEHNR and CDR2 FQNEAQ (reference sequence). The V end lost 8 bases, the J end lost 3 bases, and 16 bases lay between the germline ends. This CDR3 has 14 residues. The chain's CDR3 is CASASSERDTEAFF. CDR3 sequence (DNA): TGTGCCAGCGCGTCCTCGGAACGGGACACTGAAGCTTTCTTT.

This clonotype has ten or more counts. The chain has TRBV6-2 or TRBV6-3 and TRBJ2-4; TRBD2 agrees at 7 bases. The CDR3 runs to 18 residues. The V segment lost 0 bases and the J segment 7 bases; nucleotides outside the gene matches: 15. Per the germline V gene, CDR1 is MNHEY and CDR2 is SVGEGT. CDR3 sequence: CASSYSSTRGELDNIQYF. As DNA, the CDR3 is TGTGCCAGCAGTTACTCTTCCACCCGGGGGGAGTTAGACAACATTCAGTACTTC.

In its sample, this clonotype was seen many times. This chain's CDR3 is CASSLGPGPYEQYV. DNA of the CDR3: TGTGCCAGCAGCTTAGGTCCGGGGCCCTACGAGCAGTACGTC. The chain employs TRBV7-2 and TRBJ2-7; the D gene could be TRBD1 or TRBD2 (5 bases each). CDR3 length equals 14 residues. The V and J ends lost 1 base and 2 bases respectively, with 9 bases between them. Germline V gene lookup returns CDR1 SGHTA and CDR2 FQGNSA.

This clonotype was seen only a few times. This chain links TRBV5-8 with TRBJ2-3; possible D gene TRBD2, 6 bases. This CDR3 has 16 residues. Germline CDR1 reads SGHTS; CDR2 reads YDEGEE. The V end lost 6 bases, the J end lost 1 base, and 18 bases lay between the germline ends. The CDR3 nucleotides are TGTGCCAGCACCCCACCGCGGGGTAGGCGCACAGATACGCAGTATTTT. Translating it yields CASTPPRGRRTDTQYF.

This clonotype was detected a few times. DNA of the CDR3: TGTGCCAGCAGTTTCGTCTTCGGCGGGACGAAATCCAGTGACTACGAGCAGTACTTC. Translating gives CASSFVFGGTKSSDYEQYF. The chain employs TRBV28 and TRBJ2-7; maybe TRBD2 (6 bases). Germline V gene sequence: CDR1 MDHEN, CDR2 SYDVKM. CDR3 length: 19 residues. Trimming took off 3 bases at V and 3 bases at J, with 27 bases between the two ends.

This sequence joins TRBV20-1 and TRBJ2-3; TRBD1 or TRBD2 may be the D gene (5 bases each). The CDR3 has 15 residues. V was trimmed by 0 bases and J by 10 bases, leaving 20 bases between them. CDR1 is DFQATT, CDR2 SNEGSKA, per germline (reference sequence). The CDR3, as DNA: TGCAGTGCTAGAGATAGACGGTGGGACCTGGCTCCGCAGTATTTT. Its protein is CSARDRRWDLAPQYF.

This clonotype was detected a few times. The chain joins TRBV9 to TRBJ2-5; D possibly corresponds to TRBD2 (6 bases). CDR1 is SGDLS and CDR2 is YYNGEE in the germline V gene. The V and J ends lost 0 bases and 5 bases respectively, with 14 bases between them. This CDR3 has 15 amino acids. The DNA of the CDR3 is TGTGCCAGCAGCGTAGCTCCCACCAGCGGGGAGACCCAGTACTTC. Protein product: CASSVAPTSGETQYF.

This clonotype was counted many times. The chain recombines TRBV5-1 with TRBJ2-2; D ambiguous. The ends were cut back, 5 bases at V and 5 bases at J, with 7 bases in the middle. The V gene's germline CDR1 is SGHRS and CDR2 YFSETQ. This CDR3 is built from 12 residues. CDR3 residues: CASRTETGELFF. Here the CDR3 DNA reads TGCGCCAGCAGGACTGAAACCGGGGAGCTGTTTTTT.

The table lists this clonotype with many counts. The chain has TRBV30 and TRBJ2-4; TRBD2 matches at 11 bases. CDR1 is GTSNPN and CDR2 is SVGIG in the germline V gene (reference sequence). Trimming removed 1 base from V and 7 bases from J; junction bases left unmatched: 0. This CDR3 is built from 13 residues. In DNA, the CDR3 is TGTGCCTGGAGTGCTAGCGGGGGGAACATTCAGTACTTC. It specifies CAWSASGGNIQYF. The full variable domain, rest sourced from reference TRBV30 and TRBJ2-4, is SQTIHQWPATLVQPVGSPLSLECTVEGTSNPNLYWYRQAAGRGLQLLFYSVGIGQISSEVPQNLSASRPQDRQFILSSKKLLLSDSGFYLCAWSASGGNIQYFGAGTRLSVL.

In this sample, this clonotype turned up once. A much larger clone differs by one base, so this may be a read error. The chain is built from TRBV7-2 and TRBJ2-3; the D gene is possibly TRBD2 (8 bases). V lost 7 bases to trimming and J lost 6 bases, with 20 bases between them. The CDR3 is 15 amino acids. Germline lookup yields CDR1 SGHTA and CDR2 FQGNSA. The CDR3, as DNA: TGTGCCAGCACCCCAGGGGGGGGCGGGGGGGATACGCAGTATTTT. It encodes CASTPGGGGGDTQYF.

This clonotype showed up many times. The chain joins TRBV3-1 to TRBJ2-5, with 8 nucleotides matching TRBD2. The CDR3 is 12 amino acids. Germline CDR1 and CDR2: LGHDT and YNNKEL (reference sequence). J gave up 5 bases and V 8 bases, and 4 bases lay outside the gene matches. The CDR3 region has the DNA TGTGCCAGCGGGCGGGGGGCCGAGACCCAGTACTTC. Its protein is CASGRGAETQYF.

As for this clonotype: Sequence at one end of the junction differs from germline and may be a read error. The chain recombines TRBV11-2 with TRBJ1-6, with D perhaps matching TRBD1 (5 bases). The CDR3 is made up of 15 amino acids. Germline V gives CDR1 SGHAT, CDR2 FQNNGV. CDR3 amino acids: CASSFGARTLSGLDF. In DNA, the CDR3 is TGTGCCAGCAGCTTTGGGGCTAGAACCCTCTCTGGGCTCGACTTT. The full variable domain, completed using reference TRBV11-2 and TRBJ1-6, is EAGVAQSPRYKIIEKRQSVAFWCNPISGHATLYWYQQILGQGPKLLIQFQNNGVVDDSQLPKDRFSAERLKGVDSTLKIQPAKLEDSAVYLCASSFGARTLSGLDFGNGTRLTVT.

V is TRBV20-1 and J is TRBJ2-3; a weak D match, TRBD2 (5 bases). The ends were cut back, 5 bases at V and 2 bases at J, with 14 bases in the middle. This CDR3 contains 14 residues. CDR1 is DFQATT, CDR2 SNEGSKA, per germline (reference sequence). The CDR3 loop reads CSASVLGLTDTQYF. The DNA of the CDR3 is TGCAGTGCTTCCGTACTAGGTCTCACAGATACGCAGTATTTT.

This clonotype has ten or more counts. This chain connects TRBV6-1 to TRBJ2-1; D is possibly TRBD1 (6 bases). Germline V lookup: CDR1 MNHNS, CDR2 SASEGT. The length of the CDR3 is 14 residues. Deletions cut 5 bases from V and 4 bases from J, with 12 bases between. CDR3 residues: CASSTGTPYNEQFF. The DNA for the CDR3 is TGTGCCAGCAGTACGGGGACACCATACAATGAGCAGTTCTTC.

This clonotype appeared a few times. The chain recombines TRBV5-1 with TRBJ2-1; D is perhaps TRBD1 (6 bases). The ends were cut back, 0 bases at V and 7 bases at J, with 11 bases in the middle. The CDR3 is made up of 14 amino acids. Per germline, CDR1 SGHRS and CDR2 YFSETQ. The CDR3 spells CASSLGTAWNEQFF. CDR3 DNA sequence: TGCGCCAGCAGCTTGGGGACAGCTTGGAATGAGCAGTTCTTC.